Listed here are 9 T cell receptor beta chains from one sample, sequenced in a study of blood T cell repertoires in COVID-19. Here immunoSEQ multiplex PCR was the method, and the copy in TCRdb shows in-frame clones only, minus some. In the table there are 62,000 or so clones, about four fifths of which are singletons. What was sequenced was PBMCs or T cells enriched from blood (not recorded which). Every receptor here comes from a woman aged 40 to 50 with acute COVID-19.

This clone was counted once. The chain combines TRBV6-5 with TRBJ2-3; no clear D gene. V was pared by 2 bases and J by 6 bases, with 15 bases between. Looked up from germline, CDR1 is MNHEY and CDR2 is SVGAGI. This CDR3 is built from 15 residues. The CDR3 here is CASSYPRQIGDTQYF. CDR3 sequence (DNA): TGTGCCAGCAGTTACCCACGCCAGATCGGGGATACGCAGTATTTT.

The chain has TRBV29-1 and TRBJ1-2; the D gene is possibly TRBD1 (6 bases). The germline V and J ends were trimmed by 7 bases and 8 bases, with 23 bases remaining between them. The CDR3 extends over 14 amino acids. Germline CDR1 is SQVTM and CDR2 is ANQGSEA. CDR3 amino acids: CSASLLSGVLGYTF. For the CDR3, the DNA is TGCAGCGCCTCCTTGTTGTCAGGGGTTCTGGGCTACACCTTC.

The chain links TRBV28 to TRBJ1-5; D perhaps matches TRBD1 (6 bases). The germline V gene encodes CDR1 MDHEN and CDR2 SYDVKM. Trimming pared 8 bases from V and 1 base from J, leaving 12 bases between. The CDR3 is 14 residues long. CDR3 in DNA: TGTGCCAGCTGCATACAGGGCAGCAATCAGCCCCAGCATTTT. Protein: CASCIQGSNQPQHF.

V gene TRBV9 combines with J gene TRBJ2-5; 13 positions match TRBD2. Looked up from germline, CDR1 is SGDLS and CDR2 is YYNGEE. The CDR3 is 18 amino acids. V shed 3 bases, J shed 4 bases, and the junction held 12 bases outside the gene matches. CDR3 sequence (DNA): TGTGCCAGCAGCGAGGGGACTAGCGGGATGATAGAGGGAGAGACCCAGTACTTC. Its protein is CASSEGTSGMIEGETQYF. The full variable domain, with the rest looked up from reference TRBV9 and TRBJ2-5, is DSGVTQTPKHLITATGQRVTLRCSPRSGDLSVYWYQQSLDQGLQFLIQYYNGEERAKGNILERFSAQQFPDLHSELNLSSLELGDSALYFCASSEGTSGMIEGETQYFGPGTRLLVL.

This clone was seen a single time. The chain is built from TRBV28 and TRBJ1-2, with D possibly being TRBD1 (5 bases). The germline gives CDR1 MDHEN, CDR2 SYDVKM. V lost 7 bases to trimming and J lost 9 bases, with 18 bases between them. This CDR3 has 13 residues. The CDR3 is CASTEGRGRSYTF. For the CDR3, the DNA is TGTGCCAGCACGGAGGGGCGAGGGAGAAGCTACACCTTC.

The chain employs TRBV3-1 (or the pseudogene TRBV3-2) and TRBJ2-7; 8 bases align to TRBD1. CDR1 and CDR2 from the germline V gene are LGHDT and YNNKEL (reference sequence). The CDR3 has 14 amino acids. V gave up 4 bases and J gave up 5 bases; unmatched junction bases: 7. CDR3 DNA: TGTGCCAGCAGCCGAACCGACAGGGGTAACGAGCAGTACTTC. Protein product: CASSRTDRGNEQYF.

On this clone itself: This CDR3 is also generated by other DNA sequences in the sample. This rearrangement joins TRBV27 to TRBJ2-2; unclear D gene. The CDR3 runs to 12 residues. In germline, CDR1 is MNHEY, CDR2 SMNVEV (reference sequence). Deletions cut 2 bases from V and 5 bases from J, with 3 bases between. The CDR3 region has the DNA TGTGCCAGCAGTTTACTAACCGGGGAGCTGTTTTTT. Translated: CASSLLTGELFF.

The chain recombines TRBV11-2 with TRBJ1-1; possible D gene TRBD1, 5 bases. Trimming left V 3 bases short and J 2 bases short, with 7 bases between. The germline V gene has CDR1 SGHAT and CDR2 FQNNGV. The CDR3 is 13 residues long. Here the CDR3 DNA reads TGTGCCAGCAGCTTCGACAGAAACACTGAAGCTTTCTTT. Translated: CASSFDRNTEAFF.

This clone was detected once. This rearrangement joins TRBV28 to TRBJ1-2; no firm D call. Trimming cost V 3 bases and J 8 bases, with 10 bases left between them. This CDR3 is 12 amino acids long. Germline loops: CDR1 MDHEN, CDR2 SYDVKM. For the CDR3, the DNA is TGTGCCAGCAGTTTGGTGGCAAAGGGCTACACCTTC. This codes for CASSLVAKGYTF.